This T cell receptor beta chain was documented in a study of blood T cell repertoires in COVID-19. Germline V gene sequence: CDR1 SGHVS, CDR2 FQNEAQ. The CDR3 extends over 14 amino acids. The ends lost 5 bases at V and 5 bases at J; junction bases unmatched: 8. Assay used: immunoSEQ multiplex PCR; TCRdb lists only in-frame clones, some missing. The sample shows hundreds of thousands of clones, roughly 89% of them seen only once. This TCR derives from a woman aged 40 to 50 who had recovered from COVID-19. Source material: PBMCs or T cells enriched from blood (not recorded which). The chain employs TRBV7-8 and TRBJ2-7, with 8 bases fitting TRBD2. The CDR3 nucleotides are TGTGCCAGCAGCCGAGGACTAGCTTACGACGAGCAGTACTTC. Residues: CASSRGLAYDEQYF.